This T cell receptor (beta chain) was found in a study of T cell repertoires in cytomegalovirus infection (dated by TCRdb to between 2018 and 2021). Context from the whole study: Donor HLA type was relevant to the analysis, as public TCR beta signatures indicated carriage of CMV infection together with the matching HLA type.

The table lists this clonotype with many counts. It lacks a known antigen. Base quality data are lacking; no much larger clone is found one base away. Data came from an Illumina HiSeq 1500. TCRdb redid the processing of the public reads, applying fastp at Q25 and MiXCR, and retained in-frame beta chains. A single entry per CDR3 protein holds the most common genes and DNA from its merged rows. This sample comprises about 460,000 distinct CDR3 sequences, around 11% of them detected only once. The top ten clonotypes cover about 9.4% of the sample. CDR1 and CDR2, per the germline V gene, are SGHVS and FQNEAQ. V lost 1 base and J lost 8 bases, and the count of bases not matched to a germline gene is 13. The CDR3 sequence holds 17 residues, the cysteine and phenylalanine included. Only the CDR3 part of the read is kept: 51 bases, read in frame from the first base. Paper-wide results and their limitations: In both this cohort and an independent roughly 350-donor cohort, the cumulative frequency of public TCR beta family members distinguished carriers of CMV infection plus the relevant HLA type. The ex vivo response was dominated by HLA-C-restricted CMV-specific TCR beta clonotypes, which also provided the single most frequent clonotype in two of eight donors.

The rearrangement combines TRBV7-8 with TRBJ1-2; 10 bases in between match TRBD1. Sequences were obtained from PBMCs. The TCR originated in a human donor in good health (CMV status not recorded). Some clones in this sample may be carry-over from other donors' samples. Read as DNA, the sequence is TGTGCCAGCAGCTTAGAGAGGATCCCCGACAGGGGGCACGGCTACACCTTC. The resulting protein is CASSLERIPDRGHGYTF. The entire variable domain, with the stretches around the CDR3 drawn from the reference TRBV7-8 and TRBJ1-2 proteins, is GAGVSQSPRYKVAKRGQDVALRCDPISGHVSLFWYQQALGQGPEFLTYFQNEAQLDKSGLPSDRFFAERPEGSVSTLKIQRTQQEDSAVYLCASSLERIPDRGHGYTFGSGTRLTVV.